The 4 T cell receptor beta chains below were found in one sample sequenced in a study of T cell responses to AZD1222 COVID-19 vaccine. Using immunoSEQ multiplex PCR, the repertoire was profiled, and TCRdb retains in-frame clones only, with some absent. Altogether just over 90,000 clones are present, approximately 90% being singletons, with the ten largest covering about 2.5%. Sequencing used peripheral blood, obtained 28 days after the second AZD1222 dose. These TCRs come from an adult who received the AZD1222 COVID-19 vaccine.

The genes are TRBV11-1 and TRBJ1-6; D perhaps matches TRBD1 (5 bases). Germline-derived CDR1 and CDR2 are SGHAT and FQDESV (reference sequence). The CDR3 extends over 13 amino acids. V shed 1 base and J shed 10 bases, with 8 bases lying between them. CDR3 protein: CASSLVEGSPLHF. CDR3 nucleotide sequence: TGTGCCAGCAGCTTAGTCGAGGGGTCACCCCTCCACTTT.

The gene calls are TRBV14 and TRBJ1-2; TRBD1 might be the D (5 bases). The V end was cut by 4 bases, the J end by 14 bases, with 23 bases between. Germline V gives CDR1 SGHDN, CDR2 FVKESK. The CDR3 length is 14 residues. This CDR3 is CASSPRRDPSSWTF. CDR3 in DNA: TGTGCCAGCAGCCCTCGCCGGGACCCAAGTTCGTGGACCTTC.

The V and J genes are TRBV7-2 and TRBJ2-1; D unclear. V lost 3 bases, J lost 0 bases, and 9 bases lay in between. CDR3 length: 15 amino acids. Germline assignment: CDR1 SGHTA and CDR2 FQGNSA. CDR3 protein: CASSFTASSYNEQFF. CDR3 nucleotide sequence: TGTGCCAGCAGCTTTACAGCCTCCTCCTACAATGAGCAGTTCTTC.

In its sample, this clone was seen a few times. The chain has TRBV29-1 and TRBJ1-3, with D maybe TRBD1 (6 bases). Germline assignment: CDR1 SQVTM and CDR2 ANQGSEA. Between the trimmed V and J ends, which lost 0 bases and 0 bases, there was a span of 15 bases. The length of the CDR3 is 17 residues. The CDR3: CSVEDLGTPTSGNTIYF. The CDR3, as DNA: TGCAGCGTTGAAGATTTGGGGACACCGACCTCTGGAAACACCATATATTTT.